This entry lists 27 T cell receptor beta chains sequenced from one sample in a study of cytomegalovirus exposure and HLA in healthy donors. The primer mix had 60 Vbeta and 13 Jbeta primers. Assay used: immunoSEQ multiplex PCR; TCRdb lists only in-frame clones, some missing. The table has 120,000 or so clones, 82% seen once; the top ten hold more than 1.4%. Source material: PBMCs. All receptors derive from a woman aged 18-35 years in good health and CMV-seronegative.

The V and J genes are TRBV2 and TRBJ2-1, with a possible D match to TRBD1 (5 bases). CDR3 length equals 16 residues. Germline CDR1 and CDR2: SNHLY and FYNNEI. V gave up 7 bases and J gave up 7 bases, with 23 bases separating them. The CDR3 region is CASTYQGAGPGNEQFF. The CDR3 nucleotides read TGTGCCAGCACATACCAGGGCGCCGGGCCAGGAAATGAGCAGTTCTTC.

The V gene is TRBV11-1, the J gene TRBJ2-7; D is unresolved. This CDR3 comprises 13 residues. V shed 4 bases and J shed 5 bases, with 12 bases lying between them. Germline lookup yields CDR1 SGHAT and CDR2 FQDESV (reference sequence). The chain's CDR3 is CASSSTPMDEQYF. The CDR3, as DNA: TGTGCCAGCAGCTCAACACCGATGGACGAGCAGTACTTC. Drawing the rest from reference TRBV11-1 and TRBJ2-7, the complete variable domain is EAEVAQSPRYKITEKSQAVAFWCDPISGHATLYWYRQILGQGPELLVQFQDESVVDDSQLPKDRFSAERLKGVDSTLKIQPAELGDSAMYLCASSSTPMDEQYFGPGTRLTVT.

This rearrangement joins TRBV6-6 to TRBJ1-1, with 10 bases lining up with TRBD1. The germline V gene encodes CDR1 MNHNY and CDR2 SVGAGI (reference sequence). V was pared by 6 bases and J by 3 bases, with 7 bases of the junction left unmatched. This CDR3 has 15 amino acids. CDR3 sequence: CASSSRDRGYTEAFF. The CDR3 coding sequence is TGTGCCAGCAGCTCCCGGGACAGGGGATACACTGAAGCTTTCTTT.

J is TRBJ2-7 and V is TRBV2, with a weak D call TRBD1 (5 bases). Trimming removed 4 bases at V and 3 bases at J, with 16 bases between. This CDR3 region has 15 residues. The germline CDR1 and CDR2 sequences are SNHLY and FYNNEI. The CDR3, as DNA: TGTGCCAGCAGTGCAGGGCCCCGGCCCATCTACGAGCAGTACTTC. Protein product: CASSAGPRPIYEQYF.

J is TRBJ2-7 and V is TRBV11-2, with D possibly being TRBD2 (6 bases). Trimming left V 5 bases short and J 7 bases short, with 24 bases between. Germline V CDR1 and CDR2: SGHAT, FQNNGV. The CDR3 totals 16 residues. The CDR3 DNA follows: TGTGCCAGCAGCCCTGTCCCGGGACTTCAGTTGGGGGAGCAGTACTTC. This codes for CASSPVPGLQLGEQYF.

This rearrangement joins TRBV6-5 to TRBJ2-1; D perhaps matches TRBD2 (7 bases). The germline gives CDR1 MNHEY, CDR2 SVGAGI. The CDR3 loop spans 15 amino acids. V lost 0 bases and J lost 9, with 15 bases in between. The CDR3 coding sequence is TGTGCCAGCAGTTACTCAAGGGGGGGCGGGTCTGAGCAGTTCTTC. This codes for CASSYSRGGGSEQFF.

The CDR3 sequence is CASSVFNGEAFF. Here the CDR3 DNA reads TGTGCCAGCAGCGTATTCAACGGTGAAGCTTTCTTT. V and J are TRBV9 and TRBJ1-1; D gene uncertain. Per germline, CDR1 SGDLS and CDR2 YYNGEE. Trimming pared 1 base from V and 7 bases from J, leaving 8 bases between. This CDR3 has 12 amino acids. Filled out from reference TRBV9 and TRBJ1-1, the complete variable domain reads DSGVTQTPKHLITATGQRVTLRCSPRSGDLSVYWYQQSLDQGLQFLIQYYNGEERAKGNILERFSAQQFPDLHSELNLSSLELGDSALYFCASSVFNGEAFFGQGTRLTVV.

The chain is built from TRBV7-2 and TRBJ1-5; D is ambiguous. V was cut by 1 base and J by 5 bases, with 9 bases left in between. This CDR3 is built from 14 residues. Germline assignment: CDR1 SGHTA and CDR2 FQGNSA. Here the CDR3 DNA reads TGTGCCAGCAGCTTAGGGCCCGTCTATCAGCCCCAGCATTTT. Translating it yields CASSLGPVYQPQHF.

The chain carries TRBV14 and TRBJ1-1; TRBD1 matches 11 bases. Germline V gives CDR1 SGHDN, CDR2 FVKESK. This CDR3 contains 17 residues. J gave up 5 bases and V 1 base, and 9 bases lay outside the gene matches. The CDR3 spells CASSQVVGTGGRTEAFF. The CDR3 DNA follows: TGTGCCAGCAGCCAAGTAGTGGGGACAGGGGGAAGAACTGAAGCTTTCTTT.

A word on this clone: The same CDR3 is also encoded by other DNA sequences in this sample. This sequence joins TRBV9 and TRBJ1-6, with TRBD1 identical over 10 bases. The V segment lost 0 bases and the J segment 9 bases; nucleotides outside the gene matches: 3. Per germline, CDR1 SGDLS and CDR2 YYNGEE. This CDR3 is built from 15 residues. CDR3 loop: CASSVEDRGGSPLHF. As DNA, the CDR3 is TGTGCCAGCAGCGTAGAGGACAGGGGGGGTTCACCCCTCCACTTT.

This chain uses TRBV6-1 with TRBJ2-3, with D possibly matching TRBD1 (5 bases). Looked up from germline, CDR1 is MNHNS and CDR2 is SASEGT. This CDR3 contains 14 residues. V was shortened by 8 bases and J by 0 bases, with 12 bases between the two germline ends. CDR3 coding DNA: TGTGCCAGCGCTCGGACATCTAGCACAGATACGCAGTATTTT. Its translation is CASARTSSTDTQYF.

The rearrangement links TRBV7-2 to TRBJ2-1; 7 bases are a match to TRBD2. The CDR3 has 14 residues. Germline lookup yields CDR1 SGHTA and CDR2 FQGNSA. V lost 6 bases, J lost 7 bases, and 9 bases stayed unmatched. The DNA of the CDR3 is TGTGCCAGCAGTCCTAACTTTAGCGGGAATGAGCAGTTCTTC. Protein product: CASSPNFSGNEQFF.

This chain connects TRBV7-6 to TRBJ1-1; D is unresolved. V shed 0 bases and J shed 1 base, with 9 bases lying between them. The germline V gene has CDR1 SGHVS and CDR2 FNYEAQ. The CDR3 is 15 residues long. CDR3 nucleotide sequence: TGTGCCAGCAGCTTAGCGGAAGAGGGGAACACTGAAGCTTTCTTT. This codes for CASSLAEEGNTEAFF.

This chain uses TRBV7-7 with TRBJ2-1; TRBD1 agrees at 7 bases. CDR1 and CDR2 (germline): SSHAT, FNYEAQ (reference sequence). This CDR3 is 13 amino acids long. The V segment lost 4 bases and the J segment 4 bases; nucleotides outside the gene matches: 1. The CDR3 nucleotides read TGTGCCAGCAGCTCGGGACAGTACAATGAGCAGTTCTTC. Translating it yields CASSSGQYNEQFF. Using reference TRBV7-7 and TRBJ2-1 for the parts outside the CDR3, the full variable domain is GAGVSQSPRYKVTKRGQDVTLRCDPISSHATLYWYQQALGQGPEFLTYFNYEAQPDKSGLPSDRFSAERPEGSISTLTIQRTEQRDSAMYRCASSSGQYNEQFFGPGTRLTVL.

The chain has TRBV19 and TRBJ2-5; 9 nucleotides agree with TRBD1. The J call is doubtful: the DNA matches TRBJ2-7 better. The CDR3 runs to 14 residues. Germline CDR1 reads LNHDA; CDR2 reads SQIVND (reference sequence). This chain's CDR3 is CASRDRDRVLEQYF. The CDR3 DNA reads TGTGCCAGTAGGGACCGGGACAGGGTCCTCGAGCAGTACTTC.

The chain combines TRBV10-3 with TRBJ2-2; D gene uncertain. Germline CDR1 and CDR2: ENHRY and SYGVKD. Trimming shortened V by 10 bases and J by 1 base, and 13 bases separated the two germline ends. The CDR3 is made up of 14 amino acids. The CDR3 protein is CASLSQVNTGELFF. The CDR3 coding sequence is TGTGCCAGCCTATCCCAGGTGAACACCGGGGAGCTGTTTTTT.

A few counts support this clone. The CDR3 region is CSAAQVGTQYF. The CDR3 DNA reads TGCAGCGCCGCCCAGGTTGGGACCCAGTACTTC. The rearrangement links TRBV29-1 to TRBJ2-5; D unresolved. CDR1 is SQVTM and CDR2 is ANQGSEA in the germline V gene. V was shortened by 7 bases and J by 7 bases, with 13 bases between the two germline ends. This CDR3 region has 11 residues. Filled out from reference TRBV29-1 and TRBJ2-5, the complete variable domain reads SAVISQKPSRDICQRGTSLTIQCQVDSQVTMMFWYRQQPGQSLTLIATANQGSEATYESGFVIDKFPISRPNLTFSTLTVSNMSPEDSSIYLCSAAQVGTQYFGPGTRLLVL.

In nucleotides, the CDR3 is TGTGCCAGCTCACCTGACAGGGCAAGCTCCTACGAGCAGTACTTC. Protein product: CASSPDRASSYEQYF. The chain uses TRBV18 and TRBJ2-7; 7 bases fit TRBD1. V lost 3 bases and J lost 0; bases outside the gene matches: 5. CDR3 length: 15 amino acids. In germline, CDR1 is KGHSH, CDR2 LQKENI.

The chain recombines TRBV25-1 with TRBJ2-1, with TRBD2 as a possible D gene (6 bases). V was cut by 8 bases and J by 3 bases, with 11 bases left in between. This CDR3 has 13 amino acids. Germline-derived CDR1 and CDR2 are MGHDK and SYGVNS. The CDR3 coding sequence is TGTGCCAGCCGGAGGGTCAACTACAATGAGCAGTTCTTC. It specifies CASRRVNYNEQFF.

This clone was observed a handful of times. The chain is built from TRBV27 and TRBJ2-1; TRBD2 matches 9 bases. This CDR3 has 13 amino acids. The germline CDR1 and CDR2 sequences are MNHEY and SMNVEV (reference sequence). The trim removed 8 bases at V and 6 bases at J, leaving 5 bases unmatched. CDR3 sequence: CASSGLAANEQFF. The CDR3 DNA reads TGTGCCAGCTCGGGACTAGCTGCCAATGAGCAGTTCTTC.

The chain recombines TRBV18 with TRBJ2-5; D might be TRBD2 (6 bases). V was cut by 8 bases and J by 2 bases, with 12 bases left in between. The CDR3 length is 13 residues. Germline V gene sequence: CDR1 KGHSH, CDR2 LQKENI. The CDR3 region has the DNA TGTGCCAGCCCCCCGGGGAGGCAAGAGACCCAGTACTTC. It encodes CASPPGRQETQYF. The variable domain in full, with the rest retrieved from reference TRBV18 and TRBJ2-5, is NAGVMQNPRHLVRRRGQEARLRCSPMKGHSHVYWYRQLPEEGLKFMVYLQKENIIDESGMPKERFSAEFPKEGPSILRIQQVVRGDSAAYFCASPPGRQETQYFGPGTRLLVL.

This sequence joins TRBV12-5 and TRBJ1-5, with 7 bases lining up with TRBD1. The CDR3 length is 15 residues. J was trimmed by 9 bases and V by 5 bases; bases with no gene match: 13. CDR1 and CDR2 from the germline V gene are LGHNT and FRNRAP. CDR3 sequence: CASGTYPGTVGPQHF. In DNA, the CDR3 is TGTGCTAGTGGTACTTACCCTGGGACAGTAGGGCCCCAGCATTTT.

This chain joins TRBV19 and TRBJ1-2; D might be TRBD1 (6 bases). There are 15 residues in the CDR3. Germline V CDR1 and CDR2: LNHDA, SQIVND (reference sequence). Trimming stripped 4 bases from V and 3 bases from J, with 15 bases between. The DNA of the CDR3 is TGTGCCAGTAGTACCACAGGGAATCCGGACTATGGCTACACCTTC. It codes for CASSTTGNPDYGYTF.

CDR3 in amino acids: CASSFGGDPEAFF. The CDR3 nucleotides are TGTGCCAGCAGCTTTGGAGGGGACCCTGAAGCTTTCTTT. The chain is built from TRBV7-8 and TRBJ1-1, with D perhaps matching TRBD1 (5 bases). The V gene lost 3 bases and the J gene lost 6 bases, with 11 bases spanning the gap. This CDR3 has 13 residues. Looked up from germline, CDR1 is SGHVS and CDR2 is FQNEAQ.

V is TRBV6-1 and J is TRBJ2-5, with 7 bases aligning to TRBD1. Unmatched junction bases numbered 7, after V lost 5 bases and J lost 4 bases. Per the germline V gene, CDR1 is MNHNS and CDR2 is SASEGT. The CDR3 is made up of 14 amino acids. Here the CDR3 reads CASSNRGGVETQYF. The DNA of the CDR3 is TGTGCCAGCAGTAACAGGGGTGGTGTAGAGACCCAGTACTTC.

This sequence joins TRBV7-2 and TRBJ2-5; possibly TRBD1 for D (5 bases). Germline-derived CDR1 and CDR2 are SGHTA and FQGNSA. V lost 6 bases to trimming and J lost 5 bases, with 10 bases between them. CDR3 length equals 12 residues. Here the CDR3 reads CASSFRGETQYF. Here the CDR3 DNA reads TGTGCCAGCAGTTTTAGGGGCGAGACCCAGTACTTC.

This chain links TRBV15 with TRBJ1-2; weak D call: TRBD1 (5 bases). Deletions cut 3 bases from V and 4 bases from J, with 12 bases between. The germline CDR1 and CDR2 sequences are LNHNV and YYDKDF (reference sequence). The CDR3 sequence is 14 residues long. CDR3 loop: CATSRGPQLYGYTF. The DNA of the CDR3 is TGTGCCACCAGCAGGGGGCCGCAGCTCTATGGCTACACCTTC.